The 25 T cell receptor beta chains given below trace back to one sample, sequenced in a study of beta chain features in type 1 diabetes. The study reverse transcribed the entire isolated RNA, so it sequenced expressed TCRB transcripts. This table comes from immunoSEQ multiplex PCR, and its TCRdb copy is limited to in-frame clones, with some not included. The table shows about 260,000 clones, with roughly 20% occurring only once. No cognate antigen is known for these TCRs. Broader study findings: Among all four CD4+ subsets, Type 1 diabetes patients had TCRB CDR3s that were moderately but significantly shorter.

The sequenced sample was naive CD4+ T cells from blood. These receptors came from a woman in her forties with type 1 diabetes.

The rearrangement links TRBV11-2 to TRBJ2-5; D gene ambiguous. V lost 6 bases and J 2 bases, leaving 13 bases between the germline ends. The CDR3 extends over 14 amino acids. From germline, CDR1 is SGHAT and CDR2 FQNNGV. CDR3 residues: CASSRRVAQETQYF. The CDR3 DNA follows: TGTGCCAGCAGTAGACGGGTCGCACAAGAGACCCAGTACTTC.

V is TRBV30 and J is TRBJ2-5, with D possibly being TRBD2 (7 bases). The CDR3 contains 11 residues. The germline V and J ends were trimmed by 8 bases and 8 bases, with 15 bases remaining between them. Germline CDR1 and CDR2: GTSNPN and SVGIG (reference sequence). The CDR3 reads CALMGGQTQYF. The CDR3 DNA follows: TGTGCCCTAATGGGGGGGCAAACCCAGTACTTC. Together with reference TRBV30 and TRBJ2-5, the CDR3 gives the full variable domain: SQTIHQWPATLVQPVGSPLSLECTVEGTSNPNLYWYRQAAGRGLQLLFYSVGIGQISSEVPQNLSASRPQDRQFILSSKKLLLSDSGFYLCALMGGQTQYFGPGTRLLVL.

There are a few counts of this clone. The CDR3 DNA reads as TGTGCCAGCAGCCTCACCAGCGGGAGCACCCACGAGCAGTACTTC. It encodes CASSLTSGSTHEQYF. The chain has TRBV5-4 and TRBJ2-7, with 8 bases lining up with TRBD2. The germline CDR1 and CDR2 sequences are SGHNT and YYREEE (reference sequence). Losses at the gene ends were 4 bases for V and 5 bases for J; bases not matched to a gene: 11. The CDR3 is made up of 15 amino acids.

This clone was counted a few times. V gene TRBV5-1 combines with J gene TRBJ1-2; D remains unclear. CDR3 length: 14 amino acids. The V end was cut by 0 bases, the J end by 4 bases, with 10 bases between. Germline loops: CDR1 SGHRS, CDR2 YFSETQ. In nucleotides, the CDR3 is TGCGCCAGCAGCTTGGCCCCACAGTCCTATGGCTACACCTTC. This gives the protein CASSLAPQSYGYTF.

This clone showed up just a few times. The rearrangement joins TRBV28 to TRBJ1-5; D may be TRBD1 (5 bases). Trimming left V 5 bases short and J 0 bases short, with 14 bases between. The CDR3 covers 16 residues. CDR1 is MDHEN, CDR2 SYDVKM, per germline. The CDR3 nucleotides are TGTGCCAGCAGTGACGACCGGACACCTAGCAATCAGCCCCAGCATTTT. Its protein is CASSDDRTPSNQPQHF.

This clone was counted between two and nine times. The CDR3 is CASSRPPEVQFF. For the CDR3, the DNA is TGTGCCAGCAGCCGCCCCCCGGAGGTGCAGTTCTTC. V gene TRBV4-2 combines with J gene TRBJ2-1, with a tentative D call TRBD2 (5 bases). The CDR3 spans 12 residues. V was shortened by 4 bases and J by 12 bases, with 13 bases between the two germline ends. CDR1 is LGHNA, CDR2 YNFKEQ, per germline.

This clone occurred once. J is TRBJ2-7 and V is TRBV5-6; D is possibly TRBD2 (8 bases). The CDR3 has 14 residues. Germline values: CDR1 SGHDT, CDR2 YYEEEE. Trimming took off 2 bases at V and 2 bases at J, with 11 bases between the two ends. CDR3 nucleotides: TGTGCCAGCAGCTTTAGCGGGACAGCCTACGAGCAGTACTTC. Translation: CASSFSGTAYEQYF. The full variable domain, in which reference TRBV5-6 and TRBJ2-7 provide the parts outside the CDR3, is DAGVTQSPTHLIKTRGQQVTLRCSPKSGHDTVSWYQQALGQGPQFIFQYYEEEERQRGNFPDRFSGHQFPNYSSELNVNALLLGDSALYLCASSFSGTAYEQYFGPGTRLTVT.

This clone was found a few times. This rearrangement joins TRBV19 to TRBJ1-5; TRBD1 is a possible D gene (5 bases). Germline values: CDR1 LNHDA, CDR2 SQIVND (reference sequence). CDR3 length equals 15 residues. V dropped 6 bases and J dropped 1 base, with 13 bases sitting between them. This CDR3 is CASRGQGRSNQPQHF. CDR3 in DNA: TGTGCCAGTAGGGGCCAGGGTCGAAGCAATCAGCCCCAGCATTTT. Complete variable domain (other parts from reference TRBV19 and TRBJ1-5): DGGITQSPKYLFRKEGQNVTLSCEQNLNHDAMYWYRQDPGQGLRLIYYSQIVNDFQKGDIAEGYSVSREKKESFPLTVTSAQKNPTAFYLCASRGQGRSNQPQHFGDGTRLSIL.

In this sample, this clone turned up a few times. The gene calls are TRBV29-1 and TRBJ1-2; no clear D gene. CDR1 SQVTM and CDR2 ANQGSEA come from the germline V gene. This CDR3 is 12 amino acids long. Trimming left V 5 bases short and J 8 bases short, with 15 bases between. The CDR3 DNA reads TGCAGCGTTAGCACGGTCGCGGAAGGCTACACCTTC. Amino acid sequence: CSVSTVAEGYTF.

This sequence joins TRBV30 and TRBJ1-5; possibly TRBD1 for D (5 bases). Germline CDR1 is GTSNPN and CDR2 is SVGIG (reference sequence). This CDR3 has 15 residues. The V end was cut by 3 bases, the J end by 0 bases, with 12 bases between. DNA of the CDR3: TGTGCCTGGAGCCCCCAAGGGGTTAGCAATCAGCCCCAGCATTTT. This sequence encodes CAWSPQGVSNQPQHF.

The chain recombines TRBV7-2 with TRBJ1-4; the D gene is possibly TRBD1 (6 bases). Trimming removed 5 bases at V and 4 bases at J, with 11 bases between. This CDR3 has 14 amino acids. Germline V lookup: CDR1 SGHTA, CDR2 FQGNSA. The CDR3 here is CASSKDRFNEKLFF. CDR3 sequence (DNA): TGTGCCAGCAGCAAGGACAGATTTAATGAAAAACTGTTTTTT.

This clone was seen a handful of times. As DNA, the CDR3 is TGTGCCATCAGCAACCCTGGACAGGGGAGCAATCAGCCCCAGCATTTT. Its protein product is CAISNPGQGSNQPQHF. This sequence joins TRBV10-3 and TRBJ1-5; TRBD1 aligns across 9 bases. The CDR3 totals 16 residues. V trimming: 6 bases; J trimming: 1 base; junction bases outside the gene matches: 7. Looked up from germline, CDR1 is ENHRY and CDR2 is SYGVKD.

This sequence joins TRBV7-2 and TRBJ1-1; 7 bases line up with TRBD1. There are 14 residues in the CDR3. V trimming: 5 bases; J trimming: 7 bases; junction bases outside the gene matches: 10. Germline-derived CDR1 and CDR2 are SGHTA and FQGNSA. The CDR3 DNA reads TGTGCCAGCAGCCCCCGGGACAGCGGTGGTGAAGCTTTCTTT. Protein product: CASSPRDSGGEAFF.

V usage is TRBV4-3 and J usage is TRBJ1-5; no clear D gene. CDR3 length: 15 amino acids. Germline CDR1 and CDR2: LGHNA and YSLEER. V was pared by 1 base and J by 6 bases, with 13 bases between. The CDR3 spells CASSQGAGSPQPQHF. CDR3 sequence (DNA): TGCGCCAGCAGCCAAGGCGCAGGCTCCCCTCAGCCCCAGCATTTT.

This clone was seen a handful of times. V is TRBV9 and J is TRBJ1-5; D perhaps matches TRBD1 (6 bases). V was clipped by 3 bases and J by 4 bases, with 14 bases between them. This CDR3 has 15 amino acids. Germline loops: CDR1 SGDLS, CDR2 YYNGEE. Written as DNA, the CDR3 is TGTGCCAGCAGCGCCTTCCCAGACAGGAATCAGCCCCAGCATTTT. Amino acids: CASSAFPDRNQPQHF.

This clone came up a few times. The J gene is TRBJ1-1, the V gene TRBV29-1; weak D call: TRBD1 (6 bases). The CDR3 length is 12 residues. V was shortened by 7 bases and J by 7 bases, with 16 bases between the two germline ends. Germline CDR1 is SQVTM and CDR2 is ANQGSEA. The CDR3 sequence: CSARAGTHEAFF. The DNA for the CDR3 is TGCAGCGCCCGTGCCGGGACACATGAAGCTTTCTTT.

The chain uses TRBV9 and TRBJ1-4; D not resolved. The germline gives CDR1 SGDLS, CDR2 YYNGEE. V was pared by 4 bases and J by 3 bases, with 13 bases between. The CDR3 is 15 amino acids. The CDR3, as DNA: TGTGCCAGCAGCACTTTCGATTCGGCTAATGAAAAACTGTTTTTT. Translation gives CASSTFDSANEKLFF.

This chain joins TRBV7-2 and TRBJ1-4, with a tentative D call TRBD1 (6 bases). The ends were cut back, 6 bases at V and 3 bases at J, with 14 bases in the middle. This CDR3 region has 15 residues. Looked up from germline, CDR1 is SGHTA and CDR2 is FQGNSA. CDR3 bases: TGTGCCAGCAGTAGGACAGAGCCTCCTAATGAAAAACTGTTTTTT. This codes for CASSRTEPPNEKLFF.

This clone has more than one count but fewer than ten. In nucleotides, the CDR3 is TGCGCCAGCAGCGGAACGGACGGAGGAACTGAAGCTTTCTTT. Translating gives CASSGTDGGTEAFF. The chain couples TRBV5-1 to TRBJ1-1; D is ambiguous. The CDR3 length is 14 residues. CDR1 and CDR2 (germline): SGHRS, YFSETQ. Trimming left V 4 bases short and J 5 bases short, with 15 bases between.

This clone was seen only a few times. The V gene is TRBV6-5, the J gene TRBJ2-7; no clear D. Trimming removed 2 bases at V and 5 bases at J, with 13 bases between. CDR3 length equals 14 residues. Germline V gene sequence: CDR1 MNHEY, CDR2 SVGAGI. In DNA form, the CDR3 reads TGTGCCAGCAGTTACGAGGTCAGAGGCCACGAGCAGTACTTC. As protein: CASSYEVRGHEQYF.

This chain uses TRBV2 with TRBJ2-3; weak D call: TRBD2 (6 bases). This CDR3 has 14 residues. Germline V CDR1 and CDR2: SNHLY, FYNNEI. Trimming shortened V by 2 bases and J by 11 bases, and 17 bases separated the two germline ends. CDR3 region: CASSEQGGPKGQYF. DNA for the CDR3: TGTGCCAGCAGTGAACAGGGAGGCCCAAAGGGGCAGTATTTT. Filled out from reference TRBV2 and TRBJ2-3, the complete variable domain reads EPEVTQTPSHQVTQMGQEVILRCVPISNHLYFYWYRQILGQKVEFLVSFYNNEISEKSEIFDDQFSVERPDGSNFTLKIRSTKLEDSAMYFCASSEQGGPKGQYFGPGTRLTVL.

This clone was observed a few times. The chain carries TRBV9 and TRBJ2-7, with 8 positions matching TRBD2. The V segment lost 3 bases and the J segment 3 bases; nucleotides outside the gene matches: 8. The CDR3 consists of 15 residues. Germline values: CDR1 SGDLS, CDR2 YYNGEE. The CDR3 spells CASSAPRGGLYEQYF. The CDR3 coding sequence is TGTGCCAGCAGCGCCCCCCGGGGGGGCCTCTACGAGCAGTACTTC.

This clone was seen only a few times. The genes are TRBV9 and TRBJ2-7; 9 bases are shared with TRBD1. Germline V gives CDR1 SGDLS, CDR2 YYNGEE. V lost 3 bases, J lost 7 bases, and 5 bases stayed unmatched. This CDR3 is built from 13 residues. The CDR3 loop is CASSATGGGEQYF. CDR3 nucleotides: TGTGCCAGCAGCGCGACAGGGGGTGGGGAGCAGTACTTC. The complete variable domain, with remaining parts taken from reference TRBV9 and TRBJ2-7, reads DSGVTQTPKHLITATGQRVTLRCSPRSGDLSVYWYQQSLDQGLQFLIQYYNGEERAKGNILERFSAQQFPDLHSELNLSSLELGDSALYFCASSATGGGEQYFGPGTRLTVT.

Comment on this clone: This CDR3 is also generated by other DNA sequences in the sample. The chain recombines TRBV2 with TRBJ2-3, with TRBD2 matching 8 bases. Germline lookup yields CDR1 SNHLY and CDR2 FYNNEI. V dropped 3 bases and J dropped 4; count of bases not matched to a gene: 6. This CDR3 region has 15 residues. The CDR3 is CASSDVAGGADTQYF. CDR3 nucleotides: TGTGCCAGCAGTGATGTGGCGGGGGGTGCAGATACGCAGTATTTT.

Regarding this clone: The limits of the CDR3 on the DNA are not certain, so only TCRdb's listed CDR3 is given. The rearrangement joins TRBV6-5 to TRBJ1-5. Germline-derived CDR1 and CDR2 are MNHEY and SVGAGI. The CDR3 sequence runs 14 residues, both termini included. Here the CDR3 reads CASSTSGDNQPQHF.